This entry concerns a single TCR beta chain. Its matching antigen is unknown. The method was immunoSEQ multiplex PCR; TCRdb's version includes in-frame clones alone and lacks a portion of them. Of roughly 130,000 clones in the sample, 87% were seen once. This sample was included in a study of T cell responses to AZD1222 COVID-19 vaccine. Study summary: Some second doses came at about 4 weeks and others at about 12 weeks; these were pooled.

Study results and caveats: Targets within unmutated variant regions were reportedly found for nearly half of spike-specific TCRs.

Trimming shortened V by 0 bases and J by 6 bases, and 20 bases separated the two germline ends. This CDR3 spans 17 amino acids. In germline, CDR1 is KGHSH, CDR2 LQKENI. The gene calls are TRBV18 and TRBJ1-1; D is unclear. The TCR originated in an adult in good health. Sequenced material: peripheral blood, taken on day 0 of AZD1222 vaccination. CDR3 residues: CASSPPSVGVGSAEAFF. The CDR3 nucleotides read TGTGCCAGCTCACCACCTTCTGTCGGGGTTGGTTCCGCTGAAGCTTTCTTT.